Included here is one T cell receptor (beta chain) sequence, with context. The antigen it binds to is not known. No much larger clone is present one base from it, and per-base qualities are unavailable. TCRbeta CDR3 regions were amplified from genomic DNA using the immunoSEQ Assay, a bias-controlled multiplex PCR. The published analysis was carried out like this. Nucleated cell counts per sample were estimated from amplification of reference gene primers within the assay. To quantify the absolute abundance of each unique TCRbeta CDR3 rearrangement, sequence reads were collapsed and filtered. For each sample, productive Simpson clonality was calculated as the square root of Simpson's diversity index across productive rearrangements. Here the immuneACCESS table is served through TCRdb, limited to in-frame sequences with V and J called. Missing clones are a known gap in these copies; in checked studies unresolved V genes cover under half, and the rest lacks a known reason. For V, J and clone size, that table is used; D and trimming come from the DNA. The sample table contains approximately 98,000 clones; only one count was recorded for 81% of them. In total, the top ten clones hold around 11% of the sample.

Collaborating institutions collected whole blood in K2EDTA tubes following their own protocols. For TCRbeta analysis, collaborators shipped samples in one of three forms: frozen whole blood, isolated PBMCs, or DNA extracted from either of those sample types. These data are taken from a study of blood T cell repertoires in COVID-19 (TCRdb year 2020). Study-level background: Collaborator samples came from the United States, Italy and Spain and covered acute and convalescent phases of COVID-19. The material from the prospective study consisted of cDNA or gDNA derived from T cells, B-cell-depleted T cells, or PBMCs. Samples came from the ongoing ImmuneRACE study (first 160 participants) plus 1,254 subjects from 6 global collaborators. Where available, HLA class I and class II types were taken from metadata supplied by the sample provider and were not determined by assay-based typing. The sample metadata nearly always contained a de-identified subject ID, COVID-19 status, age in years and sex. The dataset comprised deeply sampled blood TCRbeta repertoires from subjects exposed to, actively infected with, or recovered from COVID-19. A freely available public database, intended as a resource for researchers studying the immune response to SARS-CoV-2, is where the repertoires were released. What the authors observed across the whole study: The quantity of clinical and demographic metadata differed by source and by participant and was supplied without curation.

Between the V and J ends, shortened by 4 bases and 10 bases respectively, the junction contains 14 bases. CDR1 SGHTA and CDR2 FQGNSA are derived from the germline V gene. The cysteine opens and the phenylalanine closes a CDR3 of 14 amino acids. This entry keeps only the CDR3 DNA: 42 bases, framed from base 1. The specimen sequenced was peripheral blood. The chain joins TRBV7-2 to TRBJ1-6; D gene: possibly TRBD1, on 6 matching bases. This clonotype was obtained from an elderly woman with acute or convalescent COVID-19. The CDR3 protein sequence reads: CASSSWDTESPLHF. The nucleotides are TGTGCCAGCAGCTCTTGGGACACGGAATCACCCCTCCACTTT.